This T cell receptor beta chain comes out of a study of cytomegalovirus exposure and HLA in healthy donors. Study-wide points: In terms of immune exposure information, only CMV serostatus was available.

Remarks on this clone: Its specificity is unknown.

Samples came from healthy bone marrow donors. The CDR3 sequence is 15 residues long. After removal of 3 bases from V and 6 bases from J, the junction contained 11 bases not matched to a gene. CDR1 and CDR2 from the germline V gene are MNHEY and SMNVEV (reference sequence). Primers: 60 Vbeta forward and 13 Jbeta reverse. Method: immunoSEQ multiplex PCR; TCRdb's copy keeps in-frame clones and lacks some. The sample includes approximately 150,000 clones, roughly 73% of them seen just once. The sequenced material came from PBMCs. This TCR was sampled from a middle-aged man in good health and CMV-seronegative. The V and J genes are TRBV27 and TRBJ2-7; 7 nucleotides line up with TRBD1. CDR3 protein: CASSFPGQGVGEQYF. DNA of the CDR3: TGTGCCAGCAGTTTCCCCGGGCAGGGGGTGGGCGAGCAGTACTTC.